The source of this TCR beta chain is a study of blood T cell repertoires in COVID-19. For the study at large: T cells, B-cell-depleted T cells, or PBMCs provided the cDNA or gDNA that served as material.

The V gene's germline CDR1 is MNHEY and CDR2 SVGAGI. V was pared by 6 bases and J by 6 bases, with 17 bases between. CDR3 length equals 14 residues. Clones were sequenced by immunoSEQ multiplex PCR, and TCRdb holds only the in-frame ones, with some missing. The table records some 200,000 clones, approximately 80% of them present only once. This clone has only one observation. The age range of participants was about 18 to 95 years, with residence in about 25 US areas. The specimen sequenced was PBMCs or T cells enriched from blood (not recorded which). The chain employs TRBV6-5 and TRBJ1-2, with D perhaps TRBD1 (5 bases). The receptor was isolated from a woman aged 55-70 years with acute COVID-19. The CDR3 is CASRSIRGADGYTF. CDR3 coding DNA: TGTGCCAGCAGGTCCATAAGGGGTGCGGATGGCTACACCTTC.